This TCR beta chain was profiled in a study of regulatory T cells in long-lasting Graves disease. Relying on iRepertoire HTBI primers and Arm-PCR of CDR3 regions, the team built TCR beta libraries. TCRdb fed the multiplex PCR reads into MiXCR, producing one record per CDR3 protein. The data show 400,000 to 450,000 distinct CDR3 sequences, 23% seen once. CDR1 is WSHSY, CDR2 SAAADI, per germline. The CDR3 loop spans 13 amino acids. V dropped 7 bases and J dropped 0 bases, with 8 bases sitting between them. The time point is: persistent/refractory GD, antithyroid drugs over 5 years with positive TRAb. Following extraction of RNA from PBMCs, that RNA was used to make the TCR library.

The rearrangement links TRBV10-2 to TRBJ2-3; the D is unclear. The sequences come from peripheral blood mononuclear cells (PBMCs), collected when the disease was refractory, from a patient treated with antithyroid drugs. The receptor's source is a female donor with Graves disease. The chain's CDR3 is CASTDGSTDTQYF. The CDR3 bases are TGCGCCAGCACTGACGGGAGCACAGATACGCAGTATTTT.